This entry lists 18 T cell receptor beta chains sequenced from one sample in a study of blood T cell repertoires in COVID-19. The data were produced by immunoSEQ multiplex PCR, yet TCRdb's version contains in-frame clones alone and is incomplete. This table has about 38,000 clones, 87% appearing once. Sequenced material: peripheral blood. The receptor set was obtained from a man aged 55 to 70 with COVID-19, enrolled during active disease.

The chain couples TRBV6-2 or TRBV6-3 to TRBJ1-4; D ambiguous. V was clipped by 4 bases and J by 0 bases, with 15 bases between them. The germline V gene encodes CDR1 MNHEY and CDR2 SVGEGT. The length of the CDR3 is 17 residues. CDR3 in amino acids: CASSCGESPTTNEKLFF. The CDR3 nucleotides read TGTGCCAGCAGTTGTGGGGAGTCCCCCACAACTAATGAAAAACTGTTTTTT.

The J gene is TRBJ2-5, the V gene TRBV5-1, with D possibly being TRBD1 (5 bases). This CDR3 comprises 13 residues. CDR1 is SGHRS and CDR2 is YFSETQ in the germline V gene. V was pared by 5 bases and J by 1 base, with 9 bases between. The CDR3 here is CASSRQGQETQYF. Written as DNA, the CDR3 is TGCGCCAGCAGTCGGCAGGGCCAAGAGACCCAGTACTTC.

The chain employs TRBV10-3 and TRBJ2-1, with D perhaps TRBD2 (5 bases). This CDR3 has 14 amino acids. The germline V and J ends were trimmed by 5 bases and 2 bases, with 10 bases remaining between them. Germline values: CDR1 ENHRY, CDR2 SYGVKD. CDR3 bases: TGTGCCATCAGTACGGGGAATACCTACAATGAGCAGTTCTTC. Protein product: CAISTGNTYNEQFF.

This clone was found once. As DNA, the CDR3 is TGTGCCAGCAGCCTTCGCTCGGAGGGGGAGCAGTACTTC. This sequence encodes CASSLRSEGEQYF. The chain links TRBV16 to TRBJ2-7; maybe TRBD2 (6 bases). Trimming pared 4 bases from V and 7 bases from J, leaving 14 bases between. The germline CDR1 and CDR2 sequences are KGHSY and FQNENV. The CDR3 is 13 amino acids. The whole variable domain, remainder taken from reference TRBV16 and TRBJ2-7, is GEEVAQTPKHLVRGEGQKAKLYCAPIKGHSYVFWYQQVLKNEFKFLISFQNENVFDETGMPKERFSAKCLPNSPCSLEIQATKLEDSAVYFCASSLRSEGEQYFGPGTRLTVT.

V is TRBV12-3 or TRBV12-4 and J is TRBJ1-5, with D possibly being TRBD1 (5 bases). The CDR3 has 13 amino acids. V was pared by 6 bases and J by 5 bases, with 11 bases between. The CDR3 DNA reads as TGTGCCAGCAGCCCGGGGGATTATCAGCCCCAGCATTTT. It codes for CASSPGDYQPQHF.

This clone has a single count. The chain combines TRBV27 with TRBJ2-5; the match to TRBD2 covers 9 bases. The CDR3 is made up of 15 amino acids. The J segment lost 6 bases and the V segment lost 5 bases, leaving 10 bases of the junction unmatched. In germline, CDR1 is MNHEY, CDR2 SMNVEV (reference sequence). The CDR3 region is CASSGPAGGVQTQYF. For the CDR3, the DNA is TGTGCCAGCAGTGGGCCAGCGGGAGGAGTGCAGACCCAGTACTTC.

The gene calls are TRBV11-1 and TRBJ1-2; TRBD1 is a possible D gene (6 bases). The CDR3 has 13 residues. Germline-derived CDR1 and CDR2 are SGHAT and FQDESV (reference sequence). Trimming pared 4 bases from V and 2 bases from J, leaving 8 bases between. CDR3 coding DNA: TGTGCCAGCAGCTCCAGGGGCAACTATGGCTACACCTTC. It yields the protein CASSSRGNYGYTF.

The chain carries TRBV5-1 and TRBJ2-3; no firm D call. Germline CDR1 and CDR2: SGHRS and YFSETQ. V shed 0 bases and J shed 0 bases, with 8 bases lying between them. CDR3 length equals 15 residues. The CDR3, as DNA: TGCGCCAGCAGCTTGGCCGACGGGAGCACAGATACGCAGTATTTT. Translation: CASSLADGSTDTQYF. Based on the CDR3 plus reference TRBV5-1 and TRBJ2-3, the full variable domain is KAGVTQTPRYLIKTRGQQVTLSCSPISGHRSVSWYQQTPGQGLQFLFEYFSETQRNKGNFPGRFSGRQFSNSRSEMNVSTLELGDSALYLCASSLADGSTDTQYFGPGTRLTVL.

This clone was seen a single time. The CDR3, as DNA: TGCGCCAGCAGCCAAGTATGGCGGAGATTGACGAACACTGAAGCTTTCTTT. The encoded protein is CASSQVWRRLTNTEAFF. V is TRBV4-1 and J is TRBJ1-1; D remains ambiguous. The V end lost 1 base, the J end lost 1 base, and 16 bases lay between the germline ends. Germline CDR1 reads MGHRA; CDR2 reads YSYEKL. The CDR3 covers 17 residues.

This clone was seen only once. The chain's CDR3 is CASSLGAEAFF. The CDR3 DNA reads as TGTGCCAGCAGTTTGGGGGCAGAAGCTTTCTTT. The V gene is TRBV12-3 or TRBV12-4, the J gene TRBJ1-1, with TRBD1 as a possible D gene (6 bases). Trimming pared 3 bases from V and 8 bases from J, leaving 7 bases between. The CDR3 consists of 11 residues.

CDR3 nucleotides: TGCGCCAGCAGCTTGGGGATTCTACCGGGTAATAATTCACCCCTCCACTTT. Translating gives CASSLGILPGNNSPLHF. The gene calls are TRBV5-1 and TRBJ1-6; the D is unclear. Germline V gene lookup returns CDR1 SGHRS and CDR2 YFSETQ. This CDR3 is 17 amino acids long. Trimming pared 0 bases from V and 5 bases from J, leaving 15 bases between. Together with reference TRBV5-1 and TRBJ1-6, the CDR3 gives the full variable domain: KAGVTQTPRYLIKTRGQQVTLSCSPISGHRSVSWYQQTPGQGLQFLFEYFSETQRNKGNFPGRFSGRQFSNSRSEMNVSTLELGDSALYLCASSLGILPGNNSPLHFGNGTRLTVT.

The chain employs TRBV10-3 and TRBJ1-2, with TRBD1 matching 10 bases. V lost 4 bases and J lost 5; bases outside the gene matches: 4. Per germline, CDR1 ENHRY and CDR2 SYGVKD. The CDR3 runs to 14 residues. The CDR3 loop is CAISGDRGGYGYTF. DNA for the CDR3: TGTGCCATCAGTGGGGACAGGGGTGGATATGGCTACACCTTC.

The V gene is TRBV4-1, the J gene TRBJ1-1, with D unresolved. The CDR3 extends over 15 amino acids. Trimming removed 1 base at V and 1 base at J, with 10 bases between. Germline V CDR1 and CDR2: MGHRA, YSYEKL. The CDR3 DNA is TGCGCCAGCAGCCAAGGGGAGGTGGGGAACACTGAAGCTTTCTTT. Its translation: CASSQGEVGNTEAFF.

The rearrangement joins TRBV14 to TRBJ2-7; 8 bases are shared with TRBD2. This CDR3 comprises 16 residues. Germline V gene sequence: CDR1 SGHDN, CDR2 FVKESK. J lost 6 bases, V lost 0 bases, and 10 bases had no gene match. CDR3 coding DNA: TGTGCCAGCAGCCAAGAGGGGCGGGGGGCACTACGCGAGCAGTACTTC. Protein: CASSQEGRGALREQYF.

The rearrangement links TRBV2 to TRBJ1-6; 7 nucleotides line up with TRBD1. The CDR3 is 15 residues long. Germline values: CDR1 SNHLY, CDR2 FYNNEI. With V trimmed by 10 bases and J by 5 bases, 11 bases remained unmatched. CDR3 sequence reads: CATRAQTGNNSPLHF. CDR3 bases: TGTGCCACGCGGGCCCAGACAGGGAATAATTCACCCCTCCACTTT.

This chain links TRBV3-1 (or the pseudogene TRBV3-2) with TRBJ1-5; 7 bases are shared with TRBD1. This CDR3 spans 15 amino acids. Germline trimming cut 1 base from V and 3 bases from J; bases unmatched to any gene: 3. Germline V lookup: CDR1 LGHDT, CDR2 YNNKEL (reference sequence). The CDR3 loop reads CASSQGQGDNQPQHF. Written as DNA, the CDR3 is TGTGCCAGCAGCCAAGGACAGGGCGACAATCAGCCCCAGCATTTT.

The chain recombines TRBV7-9 with TRBJ2-5, with D unclear. CDR3 length: 15 residues. Germline V gives CDR1 SEHNR, CDR2 FQNEAQ (reference sequence). V lost 2 bases and J 0 bases, leaving 10 bases between the germline ends. CDR3 DNA: TGTGCCAGCAGCTTACCCTTTCCGTACCAAGAGACCCAGTACTTC. Its protein product is CASSLPFPYQETQYF.

The genes are TRBV29-1 and TRBJ1-4; TRBD1 agrees at 8 bases. CDR1 is SQVTM, CDR2 ANQGSEA, per germline. This CDR3 has 14 residues. V dropped 6 bases and J dropped 7; count of bases not matched to a gene: 10. This CDR3 is CSVATGTGSEKLFF. CDR3 in DNA: TGCAGCGTGGCCACCGGGACAGGTAGTGAAAAACTGTTTTTT.